The T cell receptor (beta chain) described here comes from a study of CD8+ T cells in alopecia areata (dated by TCRdb to between 2018 and 2020). The study in broad terms: Treated patients were enrolled in an open-label pilot trial of oral tofacitinib at 5 to 10 mg twice daily for moderate-to-severe alopecia areata. Patients stayed on tofacitinib for 6 to 18 months and then had 6 months of follow-up off drug so that delayed response and recurrence could be assessed. In treated patients, disease severity was measured using the SALT score, which gives the percentage of scalp surface area affected. In both human patients and the C3H/HeJ mouse model, the study applied high-throughput TCRbeta sequencing to look at T cell clonal expansion in alopecia areata. On the human side, TCRbeta sequencing was run on scalp tissue and on sorted CD4+ and CD8+ peripheral blood T cells from healthy controls and from alopecia areata patients with either patchy or totalis/universalis disease. Biopsies were taken from tofacitinib-treated patients at baseline and again at 4 and 24 weeks into treatment, and several of those patients also had a later scalp biopsy. Clonality in the scalp was compared among normal scalp (n=4), patchy alopecia areata scalp (n=8), and alopecia totalis/universalis scalp (n=8). RNA was obtained with the PAXgene miRNA kit for fixed scalp, the miRNeasy kit for PBMCs, and the RNeasy kit for mouse skin. Amplification of TCRbeta CDR3 regions was done by immunoSEQ multiplex PCR using 35 Vbeta forward primers and 13 Jbeta reverse primers.

The cysteine opens and the phenylalanine closes a CDR3 of 13 amino acids. Only CDR3 DNA is held: 39 bases, read in frame from base 1. V and J lose 2 bases and 4 bases, and a span of 8 bases separates them. Based on the germline V gene, the CDR1 and CDR2 sequences are SGHTA and FQGNSA. The time point label, read with the paper, signifies: less than 25 weeks on oral tofacitinib. This sample's treatment or condition label indicates: oral pan-JAK inhibitor, 5-10 mg twice daily. Peripheral blood and lesional scalp punch biopsies were obtained from patients with alopecia areata. PBMCs were separated by density centrifugation and stained for CD3, CD4 and CD8, after which CD4+ and CD8+ T cells were sorted on a FACSAria. Results and caveats for the whole study, not just this receptor: Lesional scalp, especially in alopecia totalis/universalis, showed higher clonality and more expanded CD8+ clones than normal scalp, suggesting antigenic drive. Many expanded lesional clones persisted in scalp and blood during tofacitinib treatment, which may partly explain relapse after stopping treatment. Shared TCR sequences between patients were less evident than in mice, which may be partly attributable to HLA diversity in the patient population. Because the treated cohort was small and included a single nonresponder, larger studies are needed to assess links between baseline CD8+ expansion and response. Unlike mouse skin, where gammadelta T cells dominate, normal human skin contains resident alphabeta T cells that get sequenced too, which complicates analysis of the scalp TCR repertoire. Tofacitinib significantly decreased scalp clonality and the number of expanded CD8+ clones among the top 100 scalp clones.

The library was built by means of the immunoSEQ multiplex PCR assay. RNA was extracted from all samples and reverse transcribed into cDNA as template for TCR sequencing. First-strand cDNA was synthesized using SuperScript III with a 2:1 mix of oligo-dT and random hexamers. A synthetic immune receptor repertoire was used to gauge amplification bias, and whatever bias remained was removed computationally. The authors processed their data as follows. Raw reads were preprocessed to remove errors, and CDR3 was defined by IMGT conventions from the conserved cysteine to phenylalanine. Clonality was computed by normalizing Shannon entropy by log2 of the number of productive unique TCRs and subtracting the result from 1. CD4 or CD8 identity of scalp clones was inferred by cross-referencing scalp TCRbeta sequences with sorted blood CD4 and CD8 repertoires. TCRdb took this table from immuneACCESS and kept in-frame rearrangements with V and J called. Such tables lack part of the clones; where checked against another copy, unresolved V genes explain under half of the gap, and the rest is unexplained. The DNA gave D and trimming, while V, J and clone size come from that table. Present in this sample are under 350,000 clones, roughly 64% of which were seen just once. Approximately 2% of the sample is in the top ten clones.

Concerning this clone itself: Its recognized antigen is unknown. No base-level quality is on record; no much larger clone is a single base apart.

The chain couples TRBV7-2 to TRBJ1-1; no confident D gene assignment can be made. The receptor comes from a human donor with alopecia areata. Sequenced material: CD4+ T cells sorted from blood, taken at week 24, from a patient treated with tofacitinib. The CDR3 has the sequence CASSLTGSTEAFF. The nucleotides read TGTGCCAGCAGCTTAACGGGTAGCACTGAAGCTTTCTTT.